This T cell receptor beta chain originates from a study of neurological immune-mediated disorders. One entry per CDR3 protein, called by TCRdb with MiXCR from the 5' RACE reads. The top ten hold more than 20% of the sample, which has 30,000 or so distinct CDR3 sequences, about 4% seen once. The sorted libraries were made from more than 900,000 CD4+ or CD8+ T cells. CDR1 ENHRY and CDR2 SYGVKD come from the germline V gene. This CDR3 contains 14 residues. The V end lost 10 bases, the J end lost 5 bases, and 21 bases lay between the germline ends. Many counts were recorded for this clonotype. The chain couples TRBV10-3 to TRBJ2-7, with D possibly being TRBD1 or TRBD2 (5 bases each). This TCR derives from a woman aged 40 to 50 in good health. Sequenced material: CD4+ T cells from blood. This CDR3 is CATSPAGARDEQYF. DNA for the CDR3: TGTGCCACCTCCCCGGCCGGGGCCCGCGACGAGCAGTACTTC.